This T cell receptor (beta chain) derives from a study of regulatory T cells in long-lasting Graves disease. Study results and limitations: Favored gene segments in persistent disease were TRBV28, TRBJ1-2 and TRBJ2-5.

V was shortened by 1 base and J by 3 bases, with 7 bases between the two germline ends. Germline assignment: CDR1 LGHDT and CDR2 YNNKEL (reference sequence). This CDR3 has 14 amino acids. Building of the TCR beta libraries involved iRepertoire HTBI primers and Arm-PCR of CDR3 regions. TCRdb re-analysed the multiplex PCR reads in MiXCR, keeping a single row per CDR3 protein. Counted here are 650,000 to 850,000 distinct CDR3 sequences, about 30% occurring once; the ten biggest clones make up about two fifths. As regards this clonotype: The antigen remains undetermined.

Indicated time point: persistent/refractory GD, antithyroid drugs over 5 years with positive TRAb. Extracted PBMC RNA gave rise to the TCR library. Peripheral blood, around 9.7 milliliters per patient, was collected in EDTA tubes. Material: peripheral blood mononuclear cells (PBMCs), obtained when the disease was refractory, from a patient treated with antithyroid drugs. The chain couples TRBV3-1 to TRBJ1-5, with a weak D call TRBD1 (5 bases). This TCR derives from a female donor with Graves disease. The CDR3, as DNA: TGTGCCAGCAGCCAAGGGGACCTCAATCAGCCCCAGCATTTT. Encoded protein: CASSQGDLNQPQHF.